This T cell receptor beta chain was recovered during a study of blood T cell repertoires in COVID-19 (TCRdb year 2020). At the level of the whole study: Samples covering the acute and convalescent phases of COVID-19 were provided by collaborators in the United States, Italy and Spain. The prospective study material was composed of cDNA or gDNA derived from T cells, B-cell-depleted T cells, or PBMCs. HLA class I and class II types, where available, came from metadata supplied by the sample provider rather than from assay-based typing. The repertoires were released in a freely available public database intended as a resource for research on the immune response to SARS-CoV-2. Sample metadata almost always included a de-identified subject ID, COVID-19 status, age in years and sex. Samples were obtained from the ongoing ImmuneRACE study (first 160 participants) and from 1,254 subjects provided by 6 global collaborators. The dataset comprised deeply sampled blood TCRbeta repertoires from subjects exposed to, actively infected with, or recovered from COVID-19.

One collaborating source in Seattle enrolled patients during active infection and followed them longitudinally through the course of disease. Whole blood was collected in K2EDTA tubes by collaborating institutions according to the institutions' own protocols. For TCRbeta analysis, collaborators shipped samples as frozen whole blood, isolated PBMCs, or DNA extracted from either of those sample types. Study-wide findings and limitations: The quantity of clinical and demographic metadata differed by source and by participant and was supplied without curation.

As regards this clone: This clone's antigen is unknown. No base quality information exists; no much larger clone differs at one position.

Taken from cysteine to phenylalanine, the CDR3 has 16 residues. Only CDR3 DNA remains: 48 bases, in frame from the first base. The germline V gene encodes CDR1 SGHRS and CDR2 YFSETQ. Cut back by 0 bases and 0 bases, the V and J ends lie 10 bases apart. TCRbeta CDR3 regions were amplified from genomic DNA using the immunoSEQ Assay, a bias-controlled multiplex PCR. In the source study's methods: The number of nucleated cells in each sample was estimated by amplification of reference gene primers within the assay. Sequence reads were collapsed and filtered to measure the absolute abundance of every unique TCRbeta CDR3 rearrangement. For each sample, productive Simpson clonality was calculated as the square root of Simpson's diversity index over productive rearrangements. This immuneACCESS table, as held by TCRdb, lists in-frame sequences with V and J called but not all clones. Of the missing ones, under half trace to an unresolved V gene in checked studies; the others have no known cause. V and J calls and clone size are copied from that table; D and trimming were computed from the DNA. Across this sample there are around 340,000 clones, with 86% seen only once. Around 7.4% of the sample goes to the ten largest clones.

The rearrangement combines TRBV5-1 with TRBJ1-3; the D gene identity is not certain. The source is a woman aged 55-69 years with COVID-19, enrolled during active disease. Sequencing was carried out using peripheral blood. The CDR3 in this case is CASSLGSVNSGNTIYF. The DNA reads as follows: TGCGCCAGCAGCTTGGGGAGCGTAAACTCTGGAAACACCATATATTTT.